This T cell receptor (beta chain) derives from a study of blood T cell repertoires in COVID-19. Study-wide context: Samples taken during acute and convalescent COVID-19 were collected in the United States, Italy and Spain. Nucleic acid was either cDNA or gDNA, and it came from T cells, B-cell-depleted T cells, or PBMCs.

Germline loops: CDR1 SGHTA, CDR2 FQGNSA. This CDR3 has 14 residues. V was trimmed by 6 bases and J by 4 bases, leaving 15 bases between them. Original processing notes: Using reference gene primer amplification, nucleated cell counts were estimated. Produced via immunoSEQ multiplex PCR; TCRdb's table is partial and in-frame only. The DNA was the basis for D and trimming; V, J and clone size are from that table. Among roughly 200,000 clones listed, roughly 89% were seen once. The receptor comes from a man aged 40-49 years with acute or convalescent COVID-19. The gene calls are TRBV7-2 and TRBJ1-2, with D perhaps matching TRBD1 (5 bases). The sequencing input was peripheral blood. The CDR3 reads CASRRGRDSYGYTF. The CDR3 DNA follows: TGTGCCAGCAGGAGGGGCAGGGACTCCTATGGCTACACCTTC. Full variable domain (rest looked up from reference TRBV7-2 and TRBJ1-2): GAGVSQSPSNKVTEKGKDVELRCDPISGHTALYWYRQSLGQGLEFLIYFQGNSAPDKSGLPSDRFSAERTGGSVSTLTIQRTQQEDSAVYLCASRRGRDSYGYTFGSGTRLTVV.